This T cell receptor (beta chain) came from a study of blood T cell repertoires in COVID-19. At the level of the study: Spain, Italy and the United States supplied samples that represented acute and convalescent COVID-19. Sources were T cells, B-cell-depleted T cells, or PBMCs; the material itself was cDNA or gDNA.

Authors' analysis steps: By means of reference gene primer amplification, nucleated cell counts were estimated. Only in-frame clones appear in the TCRdb table, and some are missing; sequencing was by immunoSEQ multiplex PCR. V, J and clone size derive from that table, while D and trimming were established from the DNA sequence. The repertoire holds about 68,000 clones, with 89% as singletons. Trimming cost V 4 bases and J 4 bases; bases outside gene matches: 6. This CDR3 contains 15 residues. Germline V lookup: CDR1 MNHEY, CDR2 SMNVEV (reference sequence). This chain links TRBV27 with TRBJ2-7; 11 positions match TRBD1. This clonotype was sampled from a man in his fifties or sixties with active COVID-19. The sequenced sample consisted of peripheral blood. CDR3 in amino acids: CASSWGDRGEYEQYF. CDR3 in DNA: TGTGCCAGCAGTTGGGGGGACAGGGGGGAGTACGAGCAGTACTTC.